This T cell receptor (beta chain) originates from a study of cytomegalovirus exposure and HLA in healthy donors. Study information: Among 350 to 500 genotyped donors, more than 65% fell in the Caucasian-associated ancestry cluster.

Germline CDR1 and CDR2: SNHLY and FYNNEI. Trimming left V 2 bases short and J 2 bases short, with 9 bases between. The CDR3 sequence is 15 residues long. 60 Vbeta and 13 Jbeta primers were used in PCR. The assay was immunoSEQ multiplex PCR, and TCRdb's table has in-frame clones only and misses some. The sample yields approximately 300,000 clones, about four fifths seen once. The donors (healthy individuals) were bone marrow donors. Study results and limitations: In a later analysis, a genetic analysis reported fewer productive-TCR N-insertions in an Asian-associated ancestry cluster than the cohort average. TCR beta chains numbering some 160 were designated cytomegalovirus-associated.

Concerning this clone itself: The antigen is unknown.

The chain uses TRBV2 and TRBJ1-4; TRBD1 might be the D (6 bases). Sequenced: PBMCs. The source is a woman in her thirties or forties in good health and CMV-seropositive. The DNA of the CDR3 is TGTGCCAGCAGTGAACTCGGACAGACTAATGAAAAACTGTTTTTT. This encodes CASSELGQTNEKLFF.